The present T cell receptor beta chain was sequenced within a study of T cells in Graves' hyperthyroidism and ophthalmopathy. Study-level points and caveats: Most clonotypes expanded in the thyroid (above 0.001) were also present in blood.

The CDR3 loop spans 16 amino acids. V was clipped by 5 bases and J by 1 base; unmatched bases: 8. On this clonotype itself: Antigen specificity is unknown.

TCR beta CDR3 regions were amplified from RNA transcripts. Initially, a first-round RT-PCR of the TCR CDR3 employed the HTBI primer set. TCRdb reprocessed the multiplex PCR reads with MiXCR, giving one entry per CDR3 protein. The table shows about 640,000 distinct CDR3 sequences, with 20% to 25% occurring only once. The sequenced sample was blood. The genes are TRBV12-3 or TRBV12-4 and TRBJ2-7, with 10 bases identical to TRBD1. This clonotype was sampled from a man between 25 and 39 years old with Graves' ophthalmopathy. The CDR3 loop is CASSRSLGQGSYEQYF. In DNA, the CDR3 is TGTGCCAGCAGTCGATCTTTGGGACAGGGGTCCTACGAGCAGTACTTC.